Listed below are T cell receptor beta chains from one sample, sequenced in a study of cytomegalovirus exposure and HLA in healthy donors. Profiling relied on immunoSEQ multiplex PCR, and the TCRdb table lists in-frame clones only, not all of them. Found here are about 200,000 clones, 70% to 90% of them singletons; the top ten hold 2.5% to 3.5%. The sample consisted of PBMCs. These receptors were taken from a woman aged 18 to 35 in good health and CMV-seronegative. The CDR3 runs from the conserved cysteine through the conserved F or W. A D gene is named only where the DNA matches it firmly. Some rows have no size entry. The others give once, few or many, or a class for an expanded clone.

length: 14; size: .; D: .; J: TRBJ2-7; V: TRBV9; DNA: TGTGCCAGCAGCGTGACTAGTAGGTCCTACGAGCAGTACTTC; CDR3: CASSVTSRSYEQYF
length: 18; size: .; D: .; J: TRBJ2-6; V: TRBV2; DNA: TGTGCCAGCAGTGATCTTACAGGACAGAGCTCTGGGGCCAACGTCCTGACTTTC; CDR3: CASSDLTGQSSGANVLTF
length: 16; size: .; D: .; J: TRBJ2-2; V: TRBV27; DNA: TGTGCCAGCAGTCCTCACACTAGTAGAGGCACCGGGGAGCTGTTTTTT; CDR3: CASSPHTSRGTGELFF
length: 13; size: .; D: TRBD1; J: TRBJ1-1; V: TRBV9; DNA: TGTGCCAGCAGTTCACAGGGGAGAATGGCCGCTTTCTTT; CDR3: CASSSQGRMAAFF
length: 12; size: .; D: .; J: TRBJ2-7; V: TRBV7-9; DNA: TGTGCCAGCAGCTTAGGGAGCTCGGGGCAGTACTTC; CDR3: CASSLGSSGQYF
length: 13; size: .; D: TRBD2; J: TRBJ2-1; V: TRBV9; DNA: TGTGCCAGCGGGGGGGGAGGGAGCAATGAGCAGTTCTTC; CDR3: CASGGGGSNEQFF
length: 14; size: .; D: .; J: TRBJ2-1; V: TRBV7-2; DNA: TGTGCCAGCAGCCCCGGGGGACCGCCCAATGAGCAGTTCTTC; CDR3: CASSPGGPPNEQFF
length: 18; size: .; D: TRBD1; J: TRBJ2-2; V: TRBV29-1; DNA: TGCAGCGTTGTGGGGCTGTCGGCACAGGGGGCGAACACCGGGGAGCTGTTTTTT; CDR3: CSVVGLSAQGANTGELFF
length: 13; size: .; D: .; J: TRBJ2-7; V: TRBV27; DNA: TGTGCCAGCAGTCCCCTAGCCCCCTACGAGCAGTACTTC; CDR3: CASSPLAPYEQYF
length: 16; size: .; D: TRBD1; J: TRBJ2-1; V: TRBV27; DNA: TGTGCCAGCAGGCCTACAGGGGGTAGGGGCTACAATGAGCAGTTCTTC; CDR3: CASRPTGGRGYNEQFF
length: 13; size: .; D: .; J: TRBJ2-7; V: TRBV29-1; DNA: TGCAGCGTTGAAGAGGAGGGGACCCACGAGCAGTACTTC; CDR3: CSVEEEGTHEQYF
length: 15; size: .; D: TRBD1; J: TRBJ2-1; V: TRBV9; DNA: TGTGCCAGCAGCGCCGGGACAGGGCTTCACAATGAGCAGTTCTTC; CDR3: CASSAGTGLHNEQFF
length: 17; size: .; D: TRBD2; J: TRBJ2-7; V: TRBV7-2; DNA: TGTGCCAGCAGCTTCGGGACTAGCGGTAACCCTACCTACGAGCAGTACTTC; CDR3: CASSFGTSGNPTYEQYF
length: 14; size: .; D: TRBD2; J: TRBJ2-7; V: TRBV5-1; DNA: TGCGCCACCCCCGAGGGGAGGGCCCCCTACGAGCAGTACTTC; CDR3: CATPEGRAPYEQYF
length: 15; size: .; D: .; J: TRBJ2-7; V: TRBV6-5; DNA: TGTGCCAGCAGCCACCCGGAACAGGGAACCTACGAGCAGTACTTC; CDR3: CASSHPEQGTYEQYF
length: 15; size: .; D: TRBD1; J: TRBJ2-1; V: TRBV2; DNA: TGTGCCAGCAGTGAGGACAGGAGCTCCTACAATGAGCAGTTCTTC; CDR3: CASSEDRSSYNEQFF
length: 16; size: .; D: .; J: TRBJ2-5; V: TRBV11-2; DNA: TGTGCCAGCAGCTTAGGACAGGCGACGTACCAAGAGACCCAGTACTTC; CDR3: CASSLGQATYQETQYF
length: 15; size: .; D: .; J: TRBJ2-1; V: TRBV4-3; DNA: TGCGCCAGCAGCCGATTGGGCGGAGGCTACAATGAGCAGTTCTTC; CDR3: CASSRLGGGYNEQFF
length: 15; size: once; D: .; J: TRBJ2-5; V: TRBV4-1; DNA: TGCGCCAGCAGCCCATTTCTAGCACTCGAAGAGACCCAGTACTTC; CDR3: CASSPFLALEETQYF
length: 18; size: .; D: TRBD1; J: TRBJ1-4; V: TRBV5-1; DNA: TGCGCCAGCAGAGTCACACCCCCCCAGGGGGGCACAAATGAAAAACTGTTTTTT; CDR3: CASRVTPPQGGTNEKLFF
length: 14; size: .; D: .; J: TRBJ2-2; V: TRBV5-4; DNA: TGTGCCAGCAGCTCGGACAGACCCACCGGGGAGCTGTTTTTT; CDR3: CASSSDRPTGELFF
length: 18; size: .; D: TRBD1; J: TRBJ1-2; V: TRBV18; DNA: TGTGCCAGCTCACCACTGACAGGGGGGTACGACAATAACTATGGCTACACCTTC; CDR3: CASSPLTGGYDNNYGYTF
length: 16; size: .; D: TRBD1; J: TRBJ2-5; V: TRBV6-5; DNA: TGTGCCAGCAGTTACTCCGGGACAGGGGCTCCAGAGACCCAGTACTTC; CDR3: CASSYSGTGAPETQYF
length: 12; size: few; D: .; J: TRBJ2-3; V: TRBV9; DNA: TGTGCCAGCAGGGGACTCTCGGATACGCAGTATTTT; CDR3: CASRGLSDTQYF
length: 16; size: .; D: TRBD2; J: TRBJ2-3; V: TRBV2; DNA: TGTGCCAGCAGTGAACCGGGACTAAAAATAACAGATACGCAGTATTTT; CDR3: CASSEPGLKITDTQYF
length: 12; size: .; D: .; J: TRBJ2-3; V: TRBV5-1; DNA: TGCGCCAGCAGCTTTAATCGGGATACGCAGTATTTT; CDR3: CASSFNRDTQYF
length: 13; size: .; D: .; J: TRBJ1-4; V: TRBV28; DNA: TGTGCCAGCAGTTTTGACAGCGATGAAAAACTGTTTTTT; CDR3: CASSFDSDEKLFF
length: 15; size: .; D: TRBD1; J: TRBJ2-1; V: TRBV7-2; DNA: TGTGCCAGCAGCTTAGCGGGACAGGAATCAAATGAGCAGTTCTTC; CDR3: CASSLAGQESNEQFF
length: 14; size: .; D: .; J: TRBJ2-7; V: TRBV9; DNA: TGTGCCAGCAGCGTAGCCAGCGTTGACTACGAGCAGTACTTC; CDR3: CASSVASVDYEQYF
length: 15; size: .; D: TRBD1; J: TRBJ2-3; V: TRBV28; DNA: TGTGCCAGCAGTTCCCGGACAGGGGCCACAGATACGCAGTATTTT; CDR3: CASSSRTGATDTQYF
length: 15; size: .; D: TRBD1; J: TRBJ1-3; V: TRBV30; DNA: TGTGCCTGGAGTGTAATGCAGGGGGCTGGAAACACCATATATTTT; CDR3: CAWSVMQGAGNTIYF
length: 13; size: many; D: .; J: TRBJ1-2; V: TRBV27; DNA: TGTGCCAGCAGTTTAGCAGGCTCCTATGGCTACACCTTC; CDR3: CASSLAGSYGYTF
length: 14; size: .; D: TRBD2; J: TRBJ2-7; V: TRBV15; DNA: TGTGCCACCAGGGCGAGCGGGAGCTCCTACGAGCAGTACTTC; CDR3: CATRASGSSYEQYF
length: 15; size: .; D: .; J: TRBJ2-5; V: TRBV5-1; DNA: TGCGCCAGCAGCTTGGCGGGGGGCCCCGGGGAGACCCAGTACTTC; CDR3: CASSLAGGPGETQYF
length: 13; size: .; D: TRBD1; J: TRBJ1-2; V: TRBV7-9; DNA: TGTGCCAGCAGCTTATACAGGGGCTATGGCTACACCTTC; CDR3: CASSLYRGYGYTF
length: 16; size: .; D: .; J: TRBJ1-2; V: TRBV28; DNA: TGTGCCAGCCTAAAGGCGGGGACGGAGGCCAGCTATGGCTACACCTTC; CDR3: CASLKAGTEASYGYTF
length: 14; size: .; D: TRBD2; J: TRBJ2-7; V: TRBV5-1; DNA: TGCGCCAGCAAAGGAACTAGCGGGACCCCTAAGCAGTACTTC; CDR3: CASKGTSGTPKQYF
length: 14; size: .; D: .; J: TRBJ2-3; V: TRBV13; DNA: TGTGCCAGCAGCTTACGCGGCACCACAGATACGCAGTATTTT; CDR3: CASSLRGTTDTQYF
length: 14; size: once; D: .; J: TRBJ1-1; V: TRBV12-5; DNA: TGTGCTAGTGGTCACTACCTAGGTTACGCTGAAGCTTTCTTT; CDR3: CASGHYLGYAEAFF
length: 13; size: .; D: TRBD2; J: TRBJ2-7; V: TRBV28; DNA: TGTGCCAGCTCTACCGGGGGGAAGATATGGCAGTACTTC; CDR3: CASSTGGKIWQYF
length: 17; size: .; D: TRBD1; J: TRBJ1-2; V: TRBV4-1; DNA: TGCGCCAGCAGCCAAGCCGGGACAGGGGGCTCTAACTATGGCTACACCTTC; CDR3: CASSQAGTGGSNYGYTF
length: 15; size: .; D: .; J: TRBJ2-7; V: TRBV5-4; DNA: TGTGCCAGCAGCTTGGGACAGAAGACAACCTACGAGCAGTACTTC; CDR3: CASSLGQKTTYEQYF
length: 14; size: .; D: .; J: TRBJ2-7; V: TRBV5-5; DNA: TGTGCCAGCAGCTTGGTTCGGGAGCTCTACGAGCAGTACTTC; CDR3: CASSLVRELYEQYF
length: 13; size: once; D: .; J: TRBJ2-7; V: TRBV10-2; DNA: TGCGCCAGCAGTGCTGGGCCCCTGGACGAGCAGTACTTC; CDR3: CASSAGPLDEQYF
length: 13; size: .; D: TRBD1; J: TRBJ2-5; V: TRBV27; DNA: TGTGCCAGCAGTTTCCGACAGGGAGAGACCCAGTACTTC; CDR3: CASSFRQGETQYF
length: 15; size: .; D: TRBD1; J: TRBJ1-2; V: TRBV27; DNA: TGTGCCAGCAGTCTCTCAGGACAGGGCCTCTATGGCTACACCTTC; CDR3: CASSLSGQGLYGYTF
length: 13; size: .; D: .; J: TRBJ2-7; V: TRBV28; DNA: TGTGCCAGCAGTTCCTCGGGGACCTACGAGCAGTACTTC; CDR3: CASSSSGTYEQYF
length: 13; size: .; D: TRBD2; J: TRBJ2-3; V: TRBV5-4; DNA: TGTGCCAGCAGTTTAGCGGGAGAAGATACGCAGTATTTT; CDR3: CASSLAGEDTQYF
length: 15; size: .; D: .; J: TRBJ2-7; V: TRBV28; DNA: .; CDR3: CASSFGPGGSYEQYF
length: 12; size: once; D: TRBD1; J: TRBJ2-7; V: TRBV7-9; DNA: TGTGCCAGCAGGGGGACAGCCTACGAGCAGTACTTC; CDR3: CASRGTAYEQYF
length: 14; size: .; D: TRBD1; J: TRBJ1-1; V: TRBV29-1; DNA: TGCAGCGTTGGCCCGGGACAGCAGAACACTGAAGCTTTCTTT; CDR3: CSVGPGQQNTEAFF
length: 18; size: .; D: TRBD2; J: TRBJ2-7; V: TRBV27; DNA: TGTGCCAGCAGTTCACGTGGCCTGAGGGCTCTCCGGGAGGACGAGCAGTACTTC; CDR3: CASSSRGLRALREDEQYF
length: 15; size: .; D: .; J: TRBJ2-6; V: TRBV7-9; DNA: TGTGCCAGCAGCCCAATCGGCTCTGGGGCCAACGTCCTGACTTTC; CDR3: CASSPIGSGANVLTF
length: 14; size: .; D: .; J: TRBJ2-7; V: TRBV27; DNA: TGTGCCAGCAGTGGGATACAGGGATCCTACGAGCAGTACTTC; CDR3: CASSGIQGSYEQYF
length: 14; size: .; D: TRBD1; J: TRBJ1-2; V: TRBV19; DNA: TGTGCCAGTGGGGACAGAACTATTAACTATGGCTACACCTTC; CDR3: CASGDRTINYGYTF
length: 15; size: .; D: TRBD1; J: TRBJ1-1; V: TRBV28; DNA: TGTGCCAGCAGGAATTTCAGGGGGCGGGAGACTGAAGCTTTCTTT; CDR3: CASRNFRGRETEAFF
length: 14; size: .; D: TRBD2; J: TRBJ2-5; V: TRBV18; DNA: TGTGCCAGCTCCCTTCGAGCGGGGGGAGAGACCCAGTACTTC; CDR3: CASSLRAGGETQYF